This section outlines one T cell receptor (beta chain) sequence together with its context. Its cognate antigen is unknown. TCRdb keeps only in-frame clones here, not all; method: immunoSEQ multiplex PCR. The sample consists of around 120,000 clones, 80% to 95% of them appearing once. This entry comes from a study of graft-versus-host responses after intestinal transplantation. This CDR3 region has 15 residues. J gave up 4 bases and V 6 bases, and 12 bases lay outside the gene matches. Germline V gives CDR1 MNHEY, CDR2 SVGAGI. The source material was unstimulated CD4+ T cells sorted from spleen or lymph node cells, sampled before intestinal transplant. The TCR was taken from a human donor who received an intestinal transplant. J is TRBJ2-7 and V is TRBV6-5; 7 bases agree with TRBD2. CDR3 bases: TGTGCCAGCAGACTCAGCGGGATAAAACCTTACGAGCAGTACTTC. Translating gives CASRLSGIKPYEQYF.